What follows are 4 T cell receptor beta chains derived from one specimen sequenced in a study of blood T cell repertoires in COVID-19. Sequencing was performed with immunoSEQ multiplex PCR; in TCRdb, only in-frame clones are kept and a portion is missing. The table shows about 110,000 clones, with about 85% occurring only once. The sequenced sample was peripheral blood. All receptors derive from a human donor in a cohort sampled during active COVID-19.

This clone was observed a handful of times. The chain joins TRBV27 to TRBJ1-6; 8 bases are shared with TRBD1. The V segment lost 10 bases and the J segment 14 bases; nucleotides outside the gene matches: 13. This CDR3 contains 13 residues. CDR1 is MNHEY, CDR2 SMNVEV, per germline (reference sequence). The CDR3: CATRQGNLGALHF. CDR3 bases: TGTGCCACCAGACAGGGGAACCTTGGGGCCCTCCACTTT.

This clone occurred once. This chain connects TRBV19 to TRBJ2-7; weak D call: TRBD2 (6 bases). Trimming cost V 7 bases and J 0 bases, with 16 bases left between them. CDR1 and CDR2 (germline): LNHDA, SQIVND (reference sequence). The CDR3 runs to 15 residues. This CDR3 reads CASKKSGPSSYEQYF. CDR3 DNA: TGTGCCAGTAAAAAAAGCGGGCCGAGCTCCTACGAGCAGTACTTC.

The gene calls are TRBV7-9 and TRBJ1-4; TRBD1 agrees at 11 bases. From germline, CDR1 is SEHNR and CDR2 FQNEAQ (reference sequence). The trim removed 3 bases at V and 8 bases at J, leaving 2 bases unmatched. The CDR3 is 14 amino acids. The DNA of the CDR3 is TGTGCCAGCAGCTTGGGACAGGGGGGAGAAAAACTGTTTTTT. Translation gives CASSLGQGGEKLFF.

The V call is TRBV12-3 or TRBV12-4, the J call TRBJ1-2; 8 bases map to TRBD1. This CDR3 contains 13 residues. The V and J ends lost 6 bases and 8 bases, in that order; junction bases with no gene match: 8. CDR3 DNA sequence: TGTGCCAGCAGGGGACAGGATAATCCGGGCTACACCTTC. It codes for CASRGQDNPGYTF.